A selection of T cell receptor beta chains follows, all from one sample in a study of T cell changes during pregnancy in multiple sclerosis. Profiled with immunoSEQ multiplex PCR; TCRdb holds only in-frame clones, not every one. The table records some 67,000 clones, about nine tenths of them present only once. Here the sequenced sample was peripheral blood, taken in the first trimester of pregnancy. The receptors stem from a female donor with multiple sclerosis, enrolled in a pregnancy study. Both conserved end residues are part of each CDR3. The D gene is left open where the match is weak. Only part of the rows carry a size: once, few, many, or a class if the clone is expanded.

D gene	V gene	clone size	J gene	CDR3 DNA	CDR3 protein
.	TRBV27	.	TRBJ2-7	TGTGCCAGCAGTTTAAAGGGGCTCAGCTCCTACGAGCAGTACTTC	CASSLKGLSSYEQYF
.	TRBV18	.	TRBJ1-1	TGTGCCAGCTCACTGGAGGGTTTGAACACTGAAGCTTTCTTT	CASSLEGLNTEAFF
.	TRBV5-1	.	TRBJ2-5	TGCGCCAGCAGCGGAGGACTGGGCACGAGAGCCCCGTACTTC	CASSGGLGTRAPYF
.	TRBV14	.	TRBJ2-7	TGTGCCAGCAGCCGGACAGAACAACCCTACGAGCAGTACTTC	CASSRTEQPYEQYF
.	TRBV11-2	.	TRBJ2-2	TGTGCCAGCAGCTTAGTGGGAGTCACCGGGGAGCTGTTTTTT	CASSLVGVTGELFF
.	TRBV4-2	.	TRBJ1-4	TGTGCCAGCAGCCAAGACCCCAGATCCTCAACTAATGAAAAACTGTTTTTT	CASSQDPRSSTNEKLFF
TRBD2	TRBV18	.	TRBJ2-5	TGTGCCAGCTCACCATTGGGACTAGCGGGTCAAGAGACCCAGTACTTC	CASSPLGLAGQETQYF
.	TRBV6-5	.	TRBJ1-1	TGTGCCAGCAGTTACTCGATGTTTGGGCACACTGAAGCTTTCTTT	CASSYSMFGHTEAFF
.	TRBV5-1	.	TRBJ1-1	TGCGCCAGCAGCTGGGGAGGAGTTCGGACTGAAGCTTTCTTT	CASSWGGVRTEAFF
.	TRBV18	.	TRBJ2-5	TGTGCCAGCTCATCGGACCCGCCGGGGAGAGGGACCCAGTACTTC	CASSSDPPGRGTQYF
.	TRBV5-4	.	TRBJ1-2	TGTGCCAGCAGCTCCGCCGGGGGATTTTATGGCTACACCTTC	CASSSAGGFYGYTF
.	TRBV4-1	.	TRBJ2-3	TGCGCCAGCAGCCAAACCTACCGCACGGGCCGCGGGGCAGGGAGAGCGGCAGATACGCAGTATTTT	CASSQTYRTGRGAGRAADTQYF
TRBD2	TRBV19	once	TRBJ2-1	TGTGCCAGTAGTATTCTAACGGGAGGGCCGTACAATGAGCAGTTCTTC	CASSILTGGPYNEQFF
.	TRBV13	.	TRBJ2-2	TGTGCCAGCCTTGGGGCACCTAACACCGGGGAGCTGTTTTTT	CASLGAPNTGELFF
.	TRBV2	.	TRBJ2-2	TGTGCCAGCAGATTGGACACCAACACCGGGGAGCTGTTTTTT	CASRLDTNTGELFF
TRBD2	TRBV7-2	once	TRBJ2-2	TGTGCCAGCAGCGCCGCGGGGGGACACACCGGGGAGCTGTTTTTT	CASSAAGGHTGELFF
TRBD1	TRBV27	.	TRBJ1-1	TGTGCCAGCAGTCGACAGGGATGGAACACTGAAGCTTTCTTT	CASSRQGWNTEAFF
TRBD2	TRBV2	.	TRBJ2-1	TGTGCCAGCACGGGGCGGGACTATTACTCGGAAAATGAGCAGTTCTTC	CASTGRDYYSENEQFF
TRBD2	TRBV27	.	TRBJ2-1	TGTGCCAGCAGTTTACTTGGACTAGCGGGAGGGCCGGGGGGCAATGAGCAGTTCTTC	CASSLLGLAGGPGGNEQFF
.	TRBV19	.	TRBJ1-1	TGTGCCAGTACCTCTGGACGGGGGGGAACTGAAGCTTTCTTT	CASTSGRGGTEAFF
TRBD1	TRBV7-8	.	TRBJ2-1	TGTGCCAGCAGCTTAGGAGGATCGACAGGGGGTGCCTACAATGAGCAGTTCTTC	CASSLGGSTGGAYNEQFF
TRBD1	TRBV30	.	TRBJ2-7	TGTGCCTGGAGTGTACAGGGGGGCTTCTCCTACGAGCAGTACTTC	CAWSVQGGFSYEQYF
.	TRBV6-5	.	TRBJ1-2	TGTGCCAGCAGATACCTCGATTTCGCAGCTAACTATGGCTACACCTTC	CASRYLDFAANYGYTF
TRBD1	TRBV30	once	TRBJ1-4	TGTGCCTGGGGGGACAGAGGCGAAAAACTGTTTTTT	CAWGDRGEKLFF
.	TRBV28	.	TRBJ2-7	TGTGCCAGCAGAGTATCATTTGGGAGCTCCTACGAGCAGTACTTC	CASRVSFGSSYEQYF
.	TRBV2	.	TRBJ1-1	TGTGCCAGCAGTGAAGGGGGACTCCGGGACGAAGCTTTCTTT	CASSEGGLRDEAFF
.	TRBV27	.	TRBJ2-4	TGTGCCAGCAGTTTATGGGCTACAAGAGATGACATTCAGTACTTC	CASSLWATRDDIQYF
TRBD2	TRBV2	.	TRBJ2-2	TGTGCCAGCAGGGGACTAGCGGGAGAGGCCGGGGAGCTGTTTTTT	CASRGLAGEAGELFF
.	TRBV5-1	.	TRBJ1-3	TGCGCCAGCAGCTTATCGGAGTTCTCTGGAAACACCATATATTTT	CASSLSEFSGNTIYF
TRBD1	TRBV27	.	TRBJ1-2	TGTGCCAGCAGTGGCGGGACAGGGAACTATGGCTACACCTTC	CASSGGTGNYGYTF
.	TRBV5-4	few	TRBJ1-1	TGTGCCAGCAGCTTGGCACAGGTCAACACTGAAGCTTTCTTT	CASSLAQVNTEAFF
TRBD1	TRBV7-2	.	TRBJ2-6	TGTGCCAGCAGCCCCGGACAGGGGCGGTCTGGGGCCAACGTCCTGACTTTC	CASSPGQGRSGANVLTF
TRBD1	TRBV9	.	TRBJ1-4	TGTGCCAGCAGTTTGGGACAGGGGGCGCATGAAAAACTGTTTTTT	CASSLGQGAHEKLFF
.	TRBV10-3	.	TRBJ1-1	TGTGCCATCAGTGAGTCTGGAGGGCTGGTGAACACTGAAGCTTTCTTT	CAISESGGLVNTEAFF
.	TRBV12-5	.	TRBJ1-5	TGTGCTAGTGCCCCCTCGGGGGGGAATCAGCCCCAGCATTTT	CASAPSGGNQPQHF
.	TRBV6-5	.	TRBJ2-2	TGTGCCAGCAGTTACGCCCCAAACGGGGGGGAGCTGTTTTTT	CASSYAPNGGELFF
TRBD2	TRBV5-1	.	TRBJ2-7	TGCGCCAGCAGCTTGGGTGTTAGCGGGAGCGTCGAGCAGTACTTC	CASSLGVSGSVEQYF
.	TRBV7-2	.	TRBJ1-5	TGTGCCAGCAGCTTAGCTGCCGTCGGTCAGCCCCAGCATTTT	CASSLAAVGQPQHF
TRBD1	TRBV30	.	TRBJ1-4	TGTGCCTGGAGTGTCGGGACAGGCCGTAATGAAAAACTGTTTTTT	CAWSVGTGRNEKLFF